The rows below give T cell receptor beta chains drawn from one sample of a study of shared clonotypes between healthy human individuals. Sequencing used immunoSEQ multiplex PCR; TCRdb keeps in-frame clones, though not all of them. The sample contains about 1.1 million clones, around three quarters of which appear only once. The specimen sequenced was memory CD4+ T cells from PBMCs. The receptors come from a man between 18 and 35 years old in good health. Some clones in this sample may be carry-over from other donors' samples. CDR3s include the opening cysteine and the closing phenylalanine or tryptophan. A D gene is named only where the DNA matches it firmly. Size is omitted from some rows. Given values are once, few, many or a class for expanded clones.

TRBJ2-1,.,.,TRBV6-5,TGTGCCAGCAGTTACTCCCCCGTTTCCTACAATGAGCAGTTCTTC,CASSYSPVSYNEQFF
TRBJ2-2,many,TRBD1,TRBV7-2,TGTGCCAGCAGACCCGGACAGGGATTCGGGGAGCTGTTTTTT,CASRPGQGFGELFF
TRBJ1-4,few,.,TRBV30,TGTGCCTGGAGTGTGAGAAGCAATAATGAAAAACTGTTTTTT,CAWSVRSNNEKLFF
TRBJ2-7,.,TRBD2,TRBV28,TGTGCCAGCAGTACCCCGGGGGGGGGACCGGCCTACGAGCAGTACTTC,CASSTPGGGPAYEQYF
TRBJ1-5,.,.,TRBV25-1,.,CASSSSSGHGPQHF
TRBJ1-5,once,TRBD1,TRBV11-2,TGTGCCAGCAACAACAGGGGGAATCAGCCCCAGCATTTT,CASNNRGNQPQHF
TRBJ2-3,.,.,TRBV10-2,TGCGCCAGCAGTCCCCGGGTCGCAGATACGCAGTATTTT,CASSPRVADTQYF
TRBJ2-1,.,.,TRBV5-5,TGTGCCAGCAGCTTGGGGCGTTGGAATGAGCAGTTCTTC,CASSLGRWNEQFF
TRBJ2-1,.,TRBD2,TRBV7-2,TGTGCCAGCAGCCGGGGGACTAGCGGGATTAGAAATGAGCAGTTCTTC,CASSRGTSGIRNEQFF
TRBJ1-3,.,TRBD1,TRBV11-3,TGTGCCAGCAGCTTAGGGACAGGCGAAGGAAACACCATATATTTT,CASSLGTGEGNTIYF
TRBJ1-4,.,TRBD1,TRBV18,TGTGCCAGCTCACCCCCGGGACAGACCAATGAAAAACTGTTTTTT,CASSPPGQTNEKLFF
TRBJ1-2,.,.,TRBV10-3,TGTGCCATCAGTGAGATCCCCCAGGGAAGTGGCTACACCTTC,CAISEIPQGSGYTF
TRBJ1-4,few,TRBD1,TRBV28,TGTGCCAGCTCCCACAGGGGGCGGTCTAATGAAAAACTGTTTTTT,CASSHRGRSNEKLFF
TRBJ2-3,.,TRBD1,TRBV6-1,TGTGCCAGCAGGGCCCAGGGGGCATCAGATACGCAGTATTTT,CASRAQGASDTQYF
TRBJ1-2,once,TRBD1,TRBV2,TGTGCCAGCAGGGCCTCCGGGACAGGGGGTGATGACTACACCTTC,CASRASGTGGDDYTF
TRBJ2-3,.,.,TRBV10-3,TGTGCCATCAGTGGGGACTTCACAGATACGCAGTATTTT,CAISGDFTDTQYF
TRBJ2-1,.,TRBD1,TRBV29-1,TGCAGCGTTGGGGGGGACAGGGAAGGCAATGAGCAGTTCTTC,CSVGGDREGNEQFF
TRBJ2-3,.,.,TRBV29-1,TGCAGCGTTGAAGATGATATTAGTGCGGGCACAGATACGCAGTATTTT,CSVEDDISAGTDTQYF
TRBJ2-2,.,TRBD2,TRBV19,TGTGCCAGTAGTCTCTATGGGTCAAGGGTAGCGGGAGTTTCCGGGGAGCTGTTTTTT,CASSLYGSRVAGVSGELFF
TRBJ2-5,.,TRBD1,TRBV5-1,TGCGCCAGCGGAAGGACAGGGCTCCAAGAGACCCAGTACTTC,CASGRTGLQETQYF
TRBJ2-5,once,.,TRBV29-1,TGCAGCGTTGCGGCTAGCAGAAACCAAGAGACCCAGTACTTC,CSVAASRNQETQYF
TRBJ2-2,once,TRBD2,TRBV4-3,TGCGCCAGCAGCCTGAGACTAGCGGTCACCGGGGAGCTGTTTTTT,CASSLRLAVTGELFF
TRBJ2-6,.,TRBD1,TRBV5-1,TGCGCCAGCAGCTATCAGGCACAGGGGGCTGGGGCCAACGTCCTGACTTTC,CASSYQAQGAGANVLTF
TRBJ1-4,once,.,TRBV7-2,TGTGCCAGCAGCTTAGCGCCCGCAACTAATGAAAAACTGTTTTTT,CASSLAPATNEKLFF
TRBJ2-5,many,.,TRBV30,TGTGCCTGGAGTGTGGCGGGGCGAAGGAAAGCGGTAGAGACCCAGTACTTC,CAWSVAGRRKAVETQYF
TRBJ2-5,.,.,TRBV7-9,TGTGCCAGCAGCCCCGACCACGCCGGGACCCAGTACTTC,CASSPDHAGTQYF
TRBJ2-1,few,TRBD2,TRBV9,TGTGCCAGCAGCGTCTCAGCGGGAGGGGGGAATGAGCAGTTCTTC,CASSVSAGGGNEQFF